This T cell receptor (beta chain) was found in a study of T cell clonality in common variable immunodeficiency. The data were produced by immunoSEQ multiplex PCR, yet TCRdb's version contains in-frame clones alone and is incomplete. This record lists 40,000 or so clones, none seen once only, and the top ten clones contain 2.5% to 3%. Ten or more counts support this clone. Antigen unknown. The read terminates 3 residues ahead of where the CDR3 ends, so the germline J gene completes it. Points from the study as a whole: TCRbeta clonality was increased in CVID versus healthy controls. Reportedly, TCR beta sequences from common variable immunodeficiency showed fewer deletions and N-nucleotide insertions.

V gave up 0 bases and J gave up 0 bases; unmatched junction bases: 1. This CDR3 spans 15 amino acids. The V gene's germline CDR1 is MDHEN and CDR2 SYDVKM. The sample taken for sequencing was peripheral blood mononuclear cells. The origin of this receptor is a person between 18 and 75 years old in good health. The chain links TRBV28 to TRBJ2-7; TRBD2 agrees at 8 bases. Here the CDR3 reads CASSLWGLVSYEQYF. Partial CDR3 DNA: TGTGCCAGCAGTTTATGGGGACTAGTCTCCTACGAG.